This T cell receptor (beta chain) was obtained from a study of cytomegalovirus exposure and HLA in healthy donors. The wider study: Per a later analysis, the roughly 670 first-cohort and some 110 validation repertoires shared one platform.

TCRdb keeps only in-frame clones here, not all; method: immunoSEQ multiplex PCR. The sample consists of fewer than 250,000 clones, roughly 87% of them appearing once. V lost 7 bases, J lost 3 bases, and 8 bases stayed unmatched. The CDR3 consists of 16 residues. Germline V lookup: CDR1 LNHDA, CDR2 SQIVND (reference sequence). The J gene is TRBJ2-1, the V gene TRBV19, with 11 positions matching TRBD2. Sequenced: PBMCs. This receptor was taken from a woman younger than 35 in good health and CMV-seropositive. The CDR3 bases are TGTGCCAGTACCTCGGGACTAGCGGACTTCTACAATGAGCAGTTCTTC. Translation: CASTSGLADFYNEQFF.